This T cell receptor beta chain was captured by sequencing in a study of T cells in Graves' hyperthyroidism and ophthalmopathy. General study findings and limits: With a median lead of 6.5 months before onset, the model predicted ophthalmopathy. Ophthalmopathy could be told apart from stable hyperthyroidism with a 13 V-J model.

J was trimmed by 5 bases and V by 3 bases; bases with no gene match: 17. Per germline, CDR1 MGHDK and CDR2 SYGVNS. The CDR3 is made up of 18 amino acids. This clonotype has ten or more counts. The antigen remains undetermined. Disease duration was under 3 months in the ophthalmopathy patients, who also had a Clinical Activity Score of at least 3 and a NOSPECS grade of at least 4. Lactation, pregnancy, other autoimmune disease or uncontrolled infection excluded patients. Amplification targeted TCR beta CDR3 regions from RNA transcripts. The HTBI primer set served for first-round RT-PCR of the TCR CDR3. TCRdb recomputed calls from the multiplex PCR reads with MiXCR, one row per CDR3 protein. The profile shows more than 500,000 distinct CDR3 sequences, approximately 14% of them singletons.

The sample taken for sequencing was blood. The chain joins TRBV25-1 to TRBJ2-7; 9 bases line up with TRBD2. This clonotype originated in a woman in her 40s with Graves' ophthalmopathy. The CDR3 here is CASSDEPHSGREGHEQYF. CDR3 DNA sequence: TGTGCCAGCAGTGACGAACCCCACTCCGGGCGGGAGGGTCACGAGCAGTACTTC.